This T cell receptor beta chain was identified in a study of shared clonotypes between healthy human individuals. Only in-frame clones appear in the TCRdb table, and some are missing; sequencing was by immunoSEQ multiplex PCR. Of around 1,000,000 clones detected, about 72% appear once; the ten largest clones hold 0.85% to 1%. V lost 5 bases and J 2 bases, leaving 4 bases between the germline ends. The CDR3 sequence is 11 residues long. Germline CDR1 reads SEHNR; CDR2 reads FQNEAQ (reference sequence). This receptor was identified in a young man in good health. Some clones in this sample may be carry-over from other donors' samples. Sample: memory CD4+ T cells from PBMCs. The subset was: CD45RA-negative fraction. V and J are TRBV7-9 and TRBJ2-7; unclear D gene. The CDR3 bases are TGTGCCAGCAGCGTCACCTACGAGCAGTACTTC. Translated, it gives CASSVTYEQYF.